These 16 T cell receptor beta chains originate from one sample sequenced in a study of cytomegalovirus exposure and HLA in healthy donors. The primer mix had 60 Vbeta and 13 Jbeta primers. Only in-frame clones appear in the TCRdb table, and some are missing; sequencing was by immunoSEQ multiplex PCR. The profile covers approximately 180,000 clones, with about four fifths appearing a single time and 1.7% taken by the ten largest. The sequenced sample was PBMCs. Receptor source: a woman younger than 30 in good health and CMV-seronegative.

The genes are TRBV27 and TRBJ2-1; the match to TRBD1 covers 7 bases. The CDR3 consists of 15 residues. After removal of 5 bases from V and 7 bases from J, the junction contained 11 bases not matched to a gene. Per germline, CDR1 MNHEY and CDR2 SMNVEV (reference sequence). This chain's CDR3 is CASSPGQNRGNEQFF. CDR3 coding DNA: TGTGCCAGCAGTCCGGGACAGAACCGAGGGAATGAGCAGTTCTTC.

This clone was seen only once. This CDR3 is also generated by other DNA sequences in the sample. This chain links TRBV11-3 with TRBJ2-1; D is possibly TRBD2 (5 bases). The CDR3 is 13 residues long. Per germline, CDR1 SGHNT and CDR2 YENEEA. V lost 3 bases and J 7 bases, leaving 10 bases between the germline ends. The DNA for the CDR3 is TGTGCCAGCAGCTTGGACTCGTATAATGAGCAGTTCTTC. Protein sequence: CASSLDSYNEQFF.

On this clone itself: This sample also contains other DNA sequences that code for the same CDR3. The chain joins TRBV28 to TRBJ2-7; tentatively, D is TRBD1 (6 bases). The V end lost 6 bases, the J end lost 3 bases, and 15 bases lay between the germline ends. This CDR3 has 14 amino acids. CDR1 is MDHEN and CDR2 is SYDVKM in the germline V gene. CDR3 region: CASRPTGAVYEQYF. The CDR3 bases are TGTGCCAGCAGGCCGACAGGAGCCGTCTACGAGCAGTACTTC.

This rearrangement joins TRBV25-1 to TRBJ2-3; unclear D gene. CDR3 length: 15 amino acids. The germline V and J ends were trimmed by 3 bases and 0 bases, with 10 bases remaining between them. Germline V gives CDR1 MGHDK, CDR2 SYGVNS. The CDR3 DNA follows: TGTGCCAGCAGTGATCTGTCCTCTAGCACAGATACGCAGTATTTT. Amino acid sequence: CASSDLSSSTDTQYF.

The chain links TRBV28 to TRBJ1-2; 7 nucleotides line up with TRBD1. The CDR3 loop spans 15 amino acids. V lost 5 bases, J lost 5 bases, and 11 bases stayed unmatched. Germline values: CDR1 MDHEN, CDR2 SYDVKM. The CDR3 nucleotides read TGTGCCAGCAGTGTTGTGGAGGGGGCTGGGTATGGCTACACCTTC. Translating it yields CASSVVEGAGYGYTF.

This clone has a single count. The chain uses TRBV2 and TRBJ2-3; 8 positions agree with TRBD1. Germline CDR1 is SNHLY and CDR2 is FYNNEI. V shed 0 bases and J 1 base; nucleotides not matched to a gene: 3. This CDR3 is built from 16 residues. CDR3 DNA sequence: TGTGCCAGCAGTGAAGCGGGGACAGGTGGCACAGATACGCAGTATTTT. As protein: CASSEAGTGGTDTQYF.

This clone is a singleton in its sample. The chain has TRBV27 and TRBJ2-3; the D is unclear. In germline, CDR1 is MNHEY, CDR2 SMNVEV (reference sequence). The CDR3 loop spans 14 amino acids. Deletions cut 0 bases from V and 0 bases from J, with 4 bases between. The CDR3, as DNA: TGTGCCAGCAGTTTATCTTCTAGCACAGATACGCAGTATTTT. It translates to CASSLSSSTDTQYF.

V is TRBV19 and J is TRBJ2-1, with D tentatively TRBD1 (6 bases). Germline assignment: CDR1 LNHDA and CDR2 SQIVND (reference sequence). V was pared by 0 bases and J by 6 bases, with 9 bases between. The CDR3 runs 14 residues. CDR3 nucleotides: TGTGCCAGTAGTATAGATACAGGGCCCAATGAGCAGTTCTTC. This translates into CASSIDTGPNEQFF.

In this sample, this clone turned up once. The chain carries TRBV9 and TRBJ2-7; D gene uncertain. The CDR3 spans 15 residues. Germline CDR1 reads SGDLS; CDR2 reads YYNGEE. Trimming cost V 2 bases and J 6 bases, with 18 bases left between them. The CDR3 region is CASSVDVEGGGEQYF. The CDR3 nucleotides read TGTGCCAGCAGCGTCGATGTAGAAGGCGGCGGCGAGCAGTACTTC.

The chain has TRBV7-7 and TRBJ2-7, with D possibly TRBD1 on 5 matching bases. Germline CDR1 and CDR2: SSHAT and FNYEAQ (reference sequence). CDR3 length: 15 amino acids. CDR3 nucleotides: TGTGCTAGCAGCTTAGGGCTCGACAGACCCTACGAGCAGTACGTC. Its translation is CASSLGLDRPYEQYV.

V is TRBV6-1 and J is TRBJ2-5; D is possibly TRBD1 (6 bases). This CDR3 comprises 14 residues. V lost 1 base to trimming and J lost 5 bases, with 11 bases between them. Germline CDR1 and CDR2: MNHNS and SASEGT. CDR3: CASSEDRVRETQYF. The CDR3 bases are TGTGCCAGCAGTGAAGACAGGGTCCGGGAGACCCAGTACTTC.

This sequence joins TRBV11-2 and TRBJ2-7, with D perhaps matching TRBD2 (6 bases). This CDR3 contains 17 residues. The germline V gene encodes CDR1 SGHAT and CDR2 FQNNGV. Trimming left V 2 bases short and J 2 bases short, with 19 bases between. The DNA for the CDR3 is TGTGCCAGCAGCTTATCCCTGACTAGTCCGAACACCTACGAGCAGTACGTC. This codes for CASSLSLTSPNTYEQYV.

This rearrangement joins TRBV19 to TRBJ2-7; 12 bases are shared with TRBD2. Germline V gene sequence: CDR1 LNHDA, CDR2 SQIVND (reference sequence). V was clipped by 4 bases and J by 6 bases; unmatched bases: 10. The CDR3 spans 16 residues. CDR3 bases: TGTGCCAGTAGTAACCCCAGGACTAGCGGGATGCGCGAGCAGTACTTC. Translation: CASSNPRTSGMREQYF.

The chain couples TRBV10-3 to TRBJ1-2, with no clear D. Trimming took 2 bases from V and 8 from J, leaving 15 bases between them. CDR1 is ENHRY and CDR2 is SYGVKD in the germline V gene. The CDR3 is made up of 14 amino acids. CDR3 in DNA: TGTGCCATCAGTGAGCCATTACTAGTGGGCGGCTACACCTTC. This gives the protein CAISEPLLVGGYTF.

CDR3 sequence reads: CASSYSIRVNEQFF. CDR3 DNA: TGTGCCAGCAGTTACTCGATTAGAGTCAATGAGCAGTTCTTC. The chain uses TRBV6-5 and TRBJ2-1; no firm D call. Germline assignment: CDR1 MNHEY and CDR2 SVGAGI. The V gene lost 0 bases and the J gene lost 6 bases, with 9 bases spanning the gap. CDR3 length equals 14 residues.

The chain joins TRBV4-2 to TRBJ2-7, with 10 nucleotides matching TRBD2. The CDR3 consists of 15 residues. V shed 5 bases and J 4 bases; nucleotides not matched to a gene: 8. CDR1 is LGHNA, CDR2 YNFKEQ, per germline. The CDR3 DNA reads TGTGCCAGCAGCGCCGATACTAGCGGGACTTACGAGCAGTACTTC. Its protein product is CASSADTSGTYEQYF.